The rows below give T cell receptor beta chains drawn from one sample of a study of blood T cell repertoires in COVID-19. The assay was immunoSEQ multiplex PCR, and TCRdb's table has in-frame clones only and misses some. This sample carries some 58,000 clones, 83% of them seen once, and the ten largest clones take about 9.4%. The sequencing input was peripheral blood. The origin of the receptors is a man in his fifties or sixties with COVID-19, enrolled during active disease. The CDR3 runs from the conserved cysteine through the conserved F or W. The D gene is left open where the match is weak. Clone size is stated in some rows and not others, as once, few, many or a class when expanded.

j_call | v_call | clone_size | d_call | cdr3_aa | cdr3_nt
TRBJ1-6 | TRBV5-5 | - | - | CASEGLPSSYNSPLHF | TGTGCCAGCGAAGGACTCCCTAGCTCCTATAATTCACCCCTCCACTTT
TRBJ2-1 | TRBV27 | few | TRBD2 | CASSLAPISGGNVDEQFF | TGTGCCAGCAGTTTAGCCCCCATTAGCGGGGGCAATGTGGATGAGCAGTTCTTC
TRBJ1-2 | TRBV24-1 | - | TRBD1 | CATSDLGTGQGARGYGYTF | TGTGCCACCAGTGATTTGGGCACGGGACAGGGGGCGCGAGGCTATGGCTACACCTTC
TRBJ1-5 | TRBV5-6 | few | - | CASSLFAVNQPQHF | TGTGCCAGCAGCTTGTTTGCAGTAAATCAGCCCCAGCATTTT
TRBJ2-3 | TRBV27 | - | - | CASRVGRGDTQYF | TGTGCCAGCAGGGTGGGGCGGGGAGATACGCAGTATTTT
TRBJ2-7 | TRBV19 | - | - | CASSPKRTVYEQYF | TGTGCCAGTAGTCCTAAAAGGACAGTCTACGAGCAGTACTTC
TRBJ2-3 | TRBV3-1/TRBV3-2 | - | TRBD2 | CASSPRTSGRAADTQYF | TGTGCCAGCAGCCCCCGGACTAGCGGGAGGGCCGCAGATACGCAGTATTTT
TRBJ1-4 | TRBV7-2 | - | TRBD1 | CASSAAGGASNEKLFF | TGTGCCAGCAGCGCCGCAGGGGGCGCGTCTAATGAAAAACTGTTTTTT
TRBJ2-5 | TRBV28 | - | TRBD2 | CASSVAGIQETQYF | TGTGCCAGCAGTGTAGCGGGGATACAAGAGACCCAGTACTTC
TRBJ2-6 | TRBV19 | - | TRBD1 | CASSFRDRGSGANVLTF | TGTGCCAGTAGTTTCCGGGACAGGGGGTCCGGGGCCAACGTCCTGACTTTC
TRBJ1-1 | TRBV7-6 | - | - | CASSLLAGMNTEAFF | TGTGCCAGCAGCTTATTGGCAGGGATGAACACTGAAGCTTTCTTT
TRBJ2-5 | TRBV7-9 | - | TRBD2 | CASRVGGYEETQYF | TGTGCCAGCAGGGTCGGGGGGTATGAAGAGACCCAGTACTTC
TRBJ2-5 | TRBV3-1/TRBV3-2 | - | TRBD1 | CASSQDVQGTTQYF | TGTGCCAGCAGCCAAGACGTACAGGGGACGACCCAGTACTTC
TRBJ2-5 | TRBV6-5 | once | TRBD2 | CASWGGGTQYF | TGTGCCAGCTGGGGGGGTGGGACCCAGTACTTC
TRBJ2-3 | TRBV7-7 | - | TRBD2 | CASSPGLASTDTQYF | TGTGCTAGCAGCCCCGGACTAGCCAGCACAGATACGCAGTATTTT
TRBJ1-3 | TRBV27 | - | - | CASSLSGSHSGNTIYF | TGTGCCAGCAGTTTATCCGGGAGCCACTCTGGAAACACCATATATTTT
TRBJ1-1 | TRBV18 | - | - | CASSQGRGTEAFF | TGTGCCAGCTCACAAGGAAGGGGTACTGAAGCTTTCTTT
TRBJ2-5 | TRBV7-9 | once | - | CASSPTVEETQYF | TGTGCCAGCAGCCCTACGGTTGAGGAGACCCAGTACTTC
TRBJ2-5 | TRBV11-1 | once | TRBD1 | CASSSWTGKETQYF | TGTGCCAGCAGCTCCTGGACAGGGAAAGAGACCCAGTACTTC
TRBJ1-1 | TRBV10-3 | - | - | CAISTSPGERGLNTEAFF | TGTGCCATCAGTACCAGCCCGGGGGAAAGGGGATTGAACACTGAAGCTTTCTTT
TRBJ2-5 | TRBV2 | - | - | CASSPNTDRSETQYF | TGTGCCAGCAGTCCAAATACTGACAGAAGTGAGACCCAGTACTTC
TRBJ1-6 | TRBV5-1 | - | - | CASRGDGNSPLHF | TGTGCCAGCAGAGGGGATGGAAATTCACCCCTCCACTTT
TRBJ1-1 | TRBV6-2/TRBV6-3 | - | - | CASSPAGRGNTEAFF | TGTGCCAGCAGTCCAGCAGGGAGGGGGAACACTGAAGCTTTCTTT
TRBJ1-1 | TRBV30 | - | - | CAWSHGGVRTEAFF | TGTGCCTGGAGCCACGGGGGGGTGCGCACTGAAGCTTTCTTT
TRBJ1-6 | TRBV9 | - | TRBD1 | CASSRTTGFNSPLHF | TGTGCCAGCAGCCGAACGACAGGGTTTAATTCACCCCTCCACTTT
TRBJ2-1 | TRBV5-1 | - | TRBD2 | CASSFTGGSSNEQFF | TGCGCCAGCAGCTTTACGGGCGGGAGTAGTAATGAGCAGTTCTTC
TRBJ2-7 | TRBV4-1 | once | TRBD1 | CASSRGALGQSGEQYF | TGCGCCAGCAGCCGAGGGGCGCTGGGACAGTCGGGCGAGCAGTACTTC
TRBJ2-3 | TRBV19 | - | - | CAARSTSTDTQYF | TGTGCCGCCCGGTCCACTAGCACAGATACGCAGTATTTT
TRBJ2-5 | TRBV10-3 | - | - | CAISDPPFSLPTGRDQETQYF | TGTGCCATCAGTGATCCCCCCTTCTCCCTGCCAACGGGTCGGGACCAAGAGACCCAGTACTTC
TRBJ1-3 | TRBV14 | few | - | CASSQGGTPYSGNTIYF | TGTGCCAGCAGCCAAGGAGGGACACCATACTCTGGAAACACCATATATTTT
TRBJ2-5 | TRBV10-3 | - | TRBD1 | CAISSDRPKETQYF | TGTGCCATCAGTTCGGACAGGCCCAAAGAGACCCAGTACTTC
TRBJ2-4 | TRBV5-6 | - | - | CASSLFSSVAKNIQYF | TGTGCCAGCAGCTTGTTTTCTAGCGTCGCCAAAAACATTCAGTACTTC
TRBJ2-1 | TRBV30 | - | TRBD2 | CAWSVVGRLLNEQFF | TGTGCCTGGAGTGTAGTCGGGAGGCTTCTCAATGAGCAGTTCTTC
TRBJ1-4 | TRBV28 | - | - | CASSWALNEKLFF | TGTGCCAGCTCTTGGGCCCTTAATGAAAAACTGTTTTTT
TRBJ1-1 | TRBV27 | - | - | CASSFLGVGSTEAFF | TGTGCCAGCAGTTTTCTAGGGGTGGGATCGACTGAAGCTTTCTTT
TRBJ2-7 | TRBV7-6 | - | TRBD1 | CASSPGTDLPYEQYF | TGTGCCAGCAGCCCAGGGACAGACCTTCCCTACGAGCAGTACTTC
TRBJ2-3 | TRBV6-6 | few | - | CASSYSAATDTQYF | TGTGCCAGCAGTTACTCGGCGGCCACAGATACGCAGTATTTT
TRBJ1-5 | TRBV7-2 | - | TRBD1 | CASSPKTGGFLGQPQHF | TGTGCCAGCAGCCCCAAGACAGGGGGCTTCCTTGGTCAGCCCCAGCATTTT
TRBJ2-7 | TRBV18 | - | TRBD1 | CASSTTGDEQYF | TGTGCCAGCTCAACGACAGGGGACGAGCAGTACTTC
TRBJ1-2 | TRBV19 | once | TRBD1 | CASRTPGQGHGYTF | TGTGCCAGTAGGACACCGGGACAGGGTCATGGCTACACCTTC
TRBJ2-2 | TRBV7-2 | - | TRBD2 | CASSLLGAGGPGELFF | TGTGCCAGCAGCCTCCTAGGAGCGGGAGGGCCCGGGGAGCTGTTTTTT
TRBJ1-6 | TRBV15 | once | - | CATSRAPQAHSPLHF | TGTGCCACCAGCAGAGCGCCCCAGGCCCATTCACCCCTCCACTTT
TRBJ2-7 | TRBV20-1 | - | - | CSASDGVAREQYF | TGCAGTGCTAGTGACGGGGTAGCTAGGGAGCAGTACTTC
TRBJ2-2 | TRBV10-1 | few | - | CASSESSTRRAGELFF | TGCGCCAGCAGTGAGTCTAGCACCAGGAGGGCCGGGGAGCTGTTTTTT
TRBJ2-7 | TRBV4-1 | once | TRBD2 | CASSQVSNSGRYEQYF | TGCGCCAGCAGCCAAGTGTCAAATAGCGGGAGATACGAGCAGTACTTC
TRBJ2-7 | TRBV25-1 | - | TRBD1 | CASSETRDRVGEQYF | TGTGCCAGCAGTGAGACCCGGGACAGGGTTGGGGAGCAGTACTTC
TRBJ2-7 | TRBV27 | - | - | CASSKKTTRDEQYF | TGTGCCAGCAGCAAAAAGACCACCCGGGACGAGCAGTACTTC